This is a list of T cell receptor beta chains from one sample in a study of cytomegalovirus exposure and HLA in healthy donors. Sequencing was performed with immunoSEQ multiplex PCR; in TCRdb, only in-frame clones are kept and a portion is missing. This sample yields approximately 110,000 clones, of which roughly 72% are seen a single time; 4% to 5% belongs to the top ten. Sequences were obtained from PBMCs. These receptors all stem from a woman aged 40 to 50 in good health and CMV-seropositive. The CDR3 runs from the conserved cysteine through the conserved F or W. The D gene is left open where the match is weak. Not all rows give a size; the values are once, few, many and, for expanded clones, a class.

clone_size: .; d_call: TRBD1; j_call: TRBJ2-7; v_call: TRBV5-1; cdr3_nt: TGCGCCAGCAGCTTGTGGACAGGGGGTTACGAGCAGTACTTC; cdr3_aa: CASSLWTGGYEQYF
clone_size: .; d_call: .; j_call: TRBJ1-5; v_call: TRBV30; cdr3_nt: TGTGCCTGGAGTACTTCTATGACAGTAAATCAGCCCCAGCATTTT; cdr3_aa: CAWSTSMTVNQPQHF
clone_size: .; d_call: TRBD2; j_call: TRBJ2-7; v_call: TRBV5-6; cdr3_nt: TGTGCCAGCAGCTCCGGGACTAGCGGGGGCTACGAGCAGTACTTC; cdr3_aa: CASSSGTSGGYEQYF
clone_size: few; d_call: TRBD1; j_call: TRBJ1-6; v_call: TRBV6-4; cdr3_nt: TGTGCCAGCAGTGACTCGACAGGGGGCAATTCACCCCTCCACTTT; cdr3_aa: CASSDSTGGNSPLHF
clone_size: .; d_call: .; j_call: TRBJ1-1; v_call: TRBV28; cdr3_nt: TGTGCCAGCAGTGGGGGCAGTGAAGCTTTCTTT; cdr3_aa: CASSGGSEAFF
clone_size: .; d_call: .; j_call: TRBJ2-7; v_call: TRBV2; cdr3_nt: TGTGCCAGCAGTTTGGGGCCTCTTCCCTACGAGCAGTACTTC; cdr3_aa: CASSLGPLPYEQYF
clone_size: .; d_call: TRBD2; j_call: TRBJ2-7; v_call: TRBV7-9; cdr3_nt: TGTGCCAGCAGCTCTAAACCGGGACTAGCGAACGAGCAGTACTTC; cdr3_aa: CASSSKPGLANEQYF
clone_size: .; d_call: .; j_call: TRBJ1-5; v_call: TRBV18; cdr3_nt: TGTGCCAGCTCACTCCAGGGGAATAGCAATCAGCCCCAGCATTTT; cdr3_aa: CASSLQGNSNQPQHF
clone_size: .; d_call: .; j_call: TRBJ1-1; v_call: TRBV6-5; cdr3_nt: TGTGCCAGCAGGGAGGGGATTGCAAACACTGAAGCTTTCTTT; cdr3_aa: CASREGIANTEAFF
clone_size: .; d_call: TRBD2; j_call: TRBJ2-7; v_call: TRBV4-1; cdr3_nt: TGCGCCAGCAGCCAAGACGCTAGCGGGGCCTACGAGCAGTACTTC; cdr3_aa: CASSQDASGAYEQYF
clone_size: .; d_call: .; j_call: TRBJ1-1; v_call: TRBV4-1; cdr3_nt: TGCGCCAGCAGCCAGGCCCCCCCCAGGGGAAACACTGAAGCTTTCTTT; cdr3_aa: CASSQAPPRGNTEAFF
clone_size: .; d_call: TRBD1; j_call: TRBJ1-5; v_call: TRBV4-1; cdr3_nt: TGCGCCAGCAGCCAAGATCTTGGGACAGGGTTTCAGCCCCAGCATTTT; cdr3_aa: CASSQDLGTGFQPQHF
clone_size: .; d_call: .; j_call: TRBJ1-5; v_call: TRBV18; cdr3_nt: TGTGCCAGCTCACCGTCGACGGGACTTCGAAATCAGCCCCAGCATTTT; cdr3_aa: CASSPSTGLRNQPQHF
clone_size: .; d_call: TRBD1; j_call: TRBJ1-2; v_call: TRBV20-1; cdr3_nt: TGCAGTGCTGGGGAAAGGGACAGGGAAGCCTTC; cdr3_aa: CSAGERDREAF
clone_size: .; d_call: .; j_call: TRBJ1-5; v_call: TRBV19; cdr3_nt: TGTGCCAGTAGCCTCAGGGTTTATCAGCCCCAGCATTTT; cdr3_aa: CASSLRVYQPQHF
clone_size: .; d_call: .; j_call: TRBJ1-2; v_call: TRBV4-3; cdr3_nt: TGCGCCAGCAGCCAAGAGCACAGGTCACGGTATGGCTACACCTTC; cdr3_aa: CASSQEHRSRYGYTF
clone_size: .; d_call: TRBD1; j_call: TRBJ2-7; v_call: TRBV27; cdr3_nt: TGTGCCAGCAGTTTCCTGACAGGGAGCTACGAGCAGTACTTC; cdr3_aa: CASSFLTGSYEQYF
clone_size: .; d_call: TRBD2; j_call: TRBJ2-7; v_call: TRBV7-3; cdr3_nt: TGTGCCAGCAGCCCTTCGGGGGGGAGCTCCTACGAGCAGTACTTC; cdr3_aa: CASSPSGGSSYEQYF
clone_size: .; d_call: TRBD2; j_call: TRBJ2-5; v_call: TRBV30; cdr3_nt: TGTGCCTGGAGTGTCGGATTAAAGCGGGGGGGCCCGGGAGAGACCCAGTACTTC; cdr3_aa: CAWSVGLKRGGPGETQYF
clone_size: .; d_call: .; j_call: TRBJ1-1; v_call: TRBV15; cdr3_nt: TGTGCCACCATTGGACAGCCGAACACTGAAGCTTTCTTT; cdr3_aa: CATIGQPNTEAFF